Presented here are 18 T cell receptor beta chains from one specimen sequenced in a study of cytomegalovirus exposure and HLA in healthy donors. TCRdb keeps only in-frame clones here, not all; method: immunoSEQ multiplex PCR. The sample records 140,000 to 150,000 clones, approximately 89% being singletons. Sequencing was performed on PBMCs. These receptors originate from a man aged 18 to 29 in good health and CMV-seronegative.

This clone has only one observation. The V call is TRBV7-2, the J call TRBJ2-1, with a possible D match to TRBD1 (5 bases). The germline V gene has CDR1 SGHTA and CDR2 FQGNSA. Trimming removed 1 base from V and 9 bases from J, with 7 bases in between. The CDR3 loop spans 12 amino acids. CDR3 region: CASSLGGIEQFF. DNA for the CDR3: TGTGCCAGCAGCTTAGGGGGCATTGAGCAGTTCTTC.

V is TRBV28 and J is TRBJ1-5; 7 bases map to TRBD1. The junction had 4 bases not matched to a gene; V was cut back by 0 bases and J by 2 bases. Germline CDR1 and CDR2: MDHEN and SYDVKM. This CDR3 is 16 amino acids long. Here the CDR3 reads CASSLWRGLGNQPQHF. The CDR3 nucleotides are TGTGCCAGCAGTTTATGGAGGGGGCTGGGCAATCAGCCCCAGCATTTT.

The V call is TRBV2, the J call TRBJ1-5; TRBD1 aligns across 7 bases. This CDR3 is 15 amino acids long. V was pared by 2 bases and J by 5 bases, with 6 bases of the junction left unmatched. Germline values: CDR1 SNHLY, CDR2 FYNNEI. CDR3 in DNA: TGTGCCAGCAGTGAATGGACAGGACAAGATCAGCCCCAGCATTTT. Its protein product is CASSEWTGQDQPQHF.

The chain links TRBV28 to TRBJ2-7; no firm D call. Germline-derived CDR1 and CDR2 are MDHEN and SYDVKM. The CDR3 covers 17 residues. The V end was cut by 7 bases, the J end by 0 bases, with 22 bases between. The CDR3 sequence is CASTPSTRHSFSYEQYF. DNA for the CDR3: TGTGCCAGCACCCCCAGCACCAGGCACAGTTTCTCCTACGAGCAGTACTTC.

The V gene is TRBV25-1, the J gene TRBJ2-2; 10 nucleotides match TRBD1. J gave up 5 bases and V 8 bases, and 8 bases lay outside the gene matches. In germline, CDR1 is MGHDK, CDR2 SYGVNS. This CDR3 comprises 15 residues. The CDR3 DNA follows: TGTGCCAGCCACGACGGGACAGGGGAAACCGGGGAGCTGTTTTTT. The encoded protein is CASHDGTGETGELFF. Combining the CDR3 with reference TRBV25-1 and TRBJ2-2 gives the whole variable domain EADIYQTPRYLVIGTGKKITLECSQTMGHDKMYWYQQDPGMELHLIHYSYGVNSTEKGDLSSESTVSRIRTEHFPLTLESARPSHTSQYLCASHDGTGETGELFFGEGSRLTVL.

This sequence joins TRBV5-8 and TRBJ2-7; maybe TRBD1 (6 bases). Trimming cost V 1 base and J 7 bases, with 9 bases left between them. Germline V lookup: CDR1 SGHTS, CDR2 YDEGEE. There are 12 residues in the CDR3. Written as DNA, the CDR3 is TGTGCCAGCAGCTTGCTAGGGGGAGAGCAGTACGTC. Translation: CASSLLGGEQYV.

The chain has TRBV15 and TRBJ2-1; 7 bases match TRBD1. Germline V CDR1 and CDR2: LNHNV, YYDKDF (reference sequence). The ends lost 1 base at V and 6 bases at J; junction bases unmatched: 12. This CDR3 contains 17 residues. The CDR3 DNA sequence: TGTGCCACCAGCAGAGCCCTCCGGCAGGGGGAGATCAATGAGCAGTTCTTC. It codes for CATSRALRQGEINEQFF.

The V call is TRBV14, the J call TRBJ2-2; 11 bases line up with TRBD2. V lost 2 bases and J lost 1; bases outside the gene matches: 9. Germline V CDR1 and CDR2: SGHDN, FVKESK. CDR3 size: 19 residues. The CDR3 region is CASSQSRLAGRRNTGELFF. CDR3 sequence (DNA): TGTGCCAGCAGCCAATCTCGACTAGCGGGGCGCCGGAACACCGGGGAGCTGTTTTTT. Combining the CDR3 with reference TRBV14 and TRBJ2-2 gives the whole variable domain EAGVTQFPSHSVIEKGQTVTLRCDPISGHDNLYWYRRVMGKEIKFLLHFVKESKQDESGMPNNRFLAERTGGTYSTLKVQPAELEDSGVYFCASSQSRLAGRRNTGELFFGEGSRLTVL.

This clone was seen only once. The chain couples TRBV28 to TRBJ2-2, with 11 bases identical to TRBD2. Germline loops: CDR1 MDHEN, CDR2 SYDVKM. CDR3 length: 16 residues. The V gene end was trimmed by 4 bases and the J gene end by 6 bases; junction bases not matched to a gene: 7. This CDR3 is CASSSGLAGGSGELFF. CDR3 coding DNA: TGTGCCAGCAGTTCCGGACTAGCGGGCGGGTCCGGGGAGCTGTTTTTT.

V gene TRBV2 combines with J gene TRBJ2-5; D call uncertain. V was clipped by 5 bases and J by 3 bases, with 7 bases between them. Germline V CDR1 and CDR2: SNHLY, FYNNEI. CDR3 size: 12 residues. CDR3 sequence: CASSRTEETQYF. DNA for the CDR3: TGTGCCAGCAGTCGTACAGAAGAGACCCAGTACTTC.

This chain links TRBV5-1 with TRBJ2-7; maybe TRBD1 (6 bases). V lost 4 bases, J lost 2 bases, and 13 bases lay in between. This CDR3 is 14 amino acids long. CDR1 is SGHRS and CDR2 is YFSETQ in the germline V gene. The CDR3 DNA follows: TGCGCCAGCAGCCCGCGGACAGCCACCTACGAGCAGTACTTC. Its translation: CASSPRTATYEQYF. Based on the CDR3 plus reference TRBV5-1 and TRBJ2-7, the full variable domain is KAGVTQTPRYLIKTRGQQVTLSCSPISGHRSVSWYQQTPGQGLQFLFEYFSETQRNKGNFPGRFSGRQFSNSRSEMNVSTLELGDSALYLCASSPRTATYEQYFGPGTRLTVT.

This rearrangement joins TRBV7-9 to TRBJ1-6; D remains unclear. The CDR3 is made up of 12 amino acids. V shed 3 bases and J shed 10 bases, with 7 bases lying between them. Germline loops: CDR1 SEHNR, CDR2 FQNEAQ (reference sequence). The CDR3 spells CASSFPLSPLHF. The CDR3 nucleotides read TGTGCCAGCAGCTTCCCTCTCTCACCCCTCCACTTT.

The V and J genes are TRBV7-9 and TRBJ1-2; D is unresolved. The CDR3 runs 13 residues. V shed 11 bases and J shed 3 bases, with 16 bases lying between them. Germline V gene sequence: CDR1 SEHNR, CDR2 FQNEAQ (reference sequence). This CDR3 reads CALNKNIDYGYTF. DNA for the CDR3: TGTGCCCTTAATAAGAACATTGACTATGGCTACACCTTC.

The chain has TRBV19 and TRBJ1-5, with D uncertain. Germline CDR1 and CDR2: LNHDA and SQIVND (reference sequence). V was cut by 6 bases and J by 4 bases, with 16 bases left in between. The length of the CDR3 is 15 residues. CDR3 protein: CASSGSPRGNQPQHF. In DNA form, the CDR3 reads TGTGCCAGTAGCGGGAGTCCCCGGGGAAATCAGCCCCAGCATTTT. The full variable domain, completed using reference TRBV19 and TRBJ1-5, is DGGITQSPKYLFRKEGQNVTLSCEQNLNHDAMYWYRQDPGQGLRLIYYSQIVNDFQKGDIAEGYSVSREKKESFPLTVTSAQKNPTAFYLCASSGSPRGNQPQHFGDGTRLSIL.

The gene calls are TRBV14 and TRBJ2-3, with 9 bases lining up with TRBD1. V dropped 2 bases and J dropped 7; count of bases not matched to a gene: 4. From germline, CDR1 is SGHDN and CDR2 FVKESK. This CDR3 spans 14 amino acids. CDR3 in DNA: TGTGCCAGCAGCCAACTACAGGGGGCAAATACGCAGTATTTT. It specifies CASSQLQGANTQYF.

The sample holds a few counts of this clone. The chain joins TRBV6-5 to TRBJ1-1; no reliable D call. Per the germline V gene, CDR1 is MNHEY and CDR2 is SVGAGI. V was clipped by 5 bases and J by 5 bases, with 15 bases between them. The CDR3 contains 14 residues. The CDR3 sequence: CASSPDSSRTEAFF. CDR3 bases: TGTGCCAGCAGTCCCGACTCATCGAGGACTGAAGCTTTCTTT.

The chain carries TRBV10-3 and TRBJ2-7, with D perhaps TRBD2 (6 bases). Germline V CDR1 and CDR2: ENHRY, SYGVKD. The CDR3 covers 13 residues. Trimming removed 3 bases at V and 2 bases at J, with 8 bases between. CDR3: CAISDGGPYEQYV. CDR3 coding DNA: TGTGCCATCAGTGACGGGGGACCCTACGAGCAGTACGTC.

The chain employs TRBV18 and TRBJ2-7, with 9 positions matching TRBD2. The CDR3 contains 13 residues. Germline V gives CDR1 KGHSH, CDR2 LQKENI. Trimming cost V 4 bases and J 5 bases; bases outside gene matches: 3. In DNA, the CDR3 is TGTGCCAGCTCACTAATAGCGGGAGACGAGCAGTACGTC. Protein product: CASSLIAGDEQYV.